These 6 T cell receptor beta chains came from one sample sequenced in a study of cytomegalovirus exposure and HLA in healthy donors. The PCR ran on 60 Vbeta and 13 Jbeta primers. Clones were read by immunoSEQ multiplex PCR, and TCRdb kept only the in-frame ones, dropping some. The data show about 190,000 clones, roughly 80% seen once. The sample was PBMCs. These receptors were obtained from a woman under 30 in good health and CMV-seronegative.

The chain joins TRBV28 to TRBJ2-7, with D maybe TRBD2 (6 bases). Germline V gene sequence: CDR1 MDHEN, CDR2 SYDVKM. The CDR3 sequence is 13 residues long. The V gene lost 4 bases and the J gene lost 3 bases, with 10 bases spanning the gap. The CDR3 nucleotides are TGTGCCAGCAGTTCCCTGACTAGCTACGAGCAGTACTTC. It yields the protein CASSSLTSYEQYF. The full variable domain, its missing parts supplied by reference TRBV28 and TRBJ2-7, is DVKVTQSSRYLVKRTGEKVFLECVQDMDHENMFWYRQDPGLGLRLIYFSYDVKMKEKGDIPEGYSVSREKKERFSLILESASTNQTSMYLCASSSLTSYEQYFGPGTRLTVT.

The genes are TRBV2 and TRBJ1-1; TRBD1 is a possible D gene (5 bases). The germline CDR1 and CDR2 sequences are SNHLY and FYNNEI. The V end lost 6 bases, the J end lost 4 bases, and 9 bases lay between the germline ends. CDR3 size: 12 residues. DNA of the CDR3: TGTGCCAGCAGACAAGACAGCACTGAAGCTTTCTTT. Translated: CASRQDSTEAFF.

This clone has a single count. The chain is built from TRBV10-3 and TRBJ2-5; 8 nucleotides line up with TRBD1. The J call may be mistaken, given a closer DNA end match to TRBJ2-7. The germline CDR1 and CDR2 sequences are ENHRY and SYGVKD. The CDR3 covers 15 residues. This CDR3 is CAITSDRGGTYEQYF. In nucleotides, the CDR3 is TGTGCCATCACTTCAGACAGGGGAGGCACCTACGAGCAGTACTTC.

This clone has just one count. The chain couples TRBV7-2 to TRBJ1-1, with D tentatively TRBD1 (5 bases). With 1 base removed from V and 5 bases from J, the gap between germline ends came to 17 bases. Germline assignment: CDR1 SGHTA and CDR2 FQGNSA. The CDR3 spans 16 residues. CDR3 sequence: CASSLGSWGGYTEAFF. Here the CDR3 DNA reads TGTGCCAGCAGCTTAGGTAGTTGGGGGGGTTATACTGAAGCTTTCTTT. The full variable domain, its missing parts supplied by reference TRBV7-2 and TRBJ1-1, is GAGVSQSPSNKVTEKGKDVELRCDPISGHTALYWYRQSLGQGLEFLIYFQGNSAPDKSGLPSDRFSAERTGGSVSTLTIQRTQQEDSAVYLCASSLGSWGGYTEAFFGQGTRLTVV.

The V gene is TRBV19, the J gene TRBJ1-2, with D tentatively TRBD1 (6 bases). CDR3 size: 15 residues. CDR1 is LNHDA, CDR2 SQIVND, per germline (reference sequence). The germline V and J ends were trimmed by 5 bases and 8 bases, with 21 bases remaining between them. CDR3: CASSVPDSFTRGYTF. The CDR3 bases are TGTGCCAGTAGTGTCCCGGACAGCTTCACGAGGGGCTACACCTTC.

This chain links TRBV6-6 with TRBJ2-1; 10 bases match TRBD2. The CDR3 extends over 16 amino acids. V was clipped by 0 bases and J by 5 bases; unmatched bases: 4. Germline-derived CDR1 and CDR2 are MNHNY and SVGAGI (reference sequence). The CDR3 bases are TGTGCCAGCAGTTACTCGACTAGCGGGTTGAACAATGAGCAGTTCTTC. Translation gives CASSYSTSGLNNEQFF.